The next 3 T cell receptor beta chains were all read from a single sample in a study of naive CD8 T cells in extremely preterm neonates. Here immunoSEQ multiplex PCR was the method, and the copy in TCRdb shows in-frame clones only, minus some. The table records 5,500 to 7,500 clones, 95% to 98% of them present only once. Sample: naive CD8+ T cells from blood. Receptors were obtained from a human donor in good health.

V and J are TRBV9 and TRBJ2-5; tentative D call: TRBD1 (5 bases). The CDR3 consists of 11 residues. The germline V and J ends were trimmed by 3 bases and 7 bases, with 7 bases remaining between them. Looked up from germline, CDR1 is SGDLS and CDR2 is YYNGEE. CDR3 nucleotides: TGTGCCAGCAGCGCCCAGGGGACCCAGTACTTC. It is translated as CASSAQGTQYF.

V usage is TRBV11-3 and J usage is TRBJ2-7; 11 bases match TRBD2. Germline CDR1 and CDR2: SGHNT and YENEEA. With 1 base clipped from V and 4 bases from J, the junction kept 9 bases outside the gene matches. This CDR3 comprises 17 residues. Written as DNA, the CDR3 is TGTGCCAGCAGCTTAGGGGTCCGGGGGACTAGCGGTTACGAGCAGTACTTC. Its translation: CASSLGVRGTSGYEQYF.

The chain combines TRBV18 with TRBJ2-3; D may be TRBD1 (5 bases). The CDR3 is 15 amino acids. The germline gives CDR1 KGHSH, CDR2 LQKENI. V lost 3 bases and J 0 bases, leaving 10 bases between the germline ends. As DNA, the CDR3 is TGTGCCAGCTCACCGACAGCCACTAGCACAGATACGCAGTATTTT. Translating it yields CASSPTATSTDTQYF. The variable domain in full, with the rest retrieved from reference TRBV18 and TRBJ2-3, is NAGVMQNPRHLVRRRGQEARLRCSPMKGHSHVYWYRQLPEEGLKFMVYLQKENIIDESGMPKERFSAEFPKEGPSILRIQQVVRGDSAAYFCASSPTATSTDTQYFGPGTRLTVL.